A selection of T cell receptor beta chains follows, all from one sample in a study of blood T cell repertoires in COVID-19. Measured with immunoSEQ multiplex PCR; TCRdb has only the in-frame clones, and not every one. In the table there are tens of thousands of clones, roughly 80% of which are singletons. The sample comprised peripheral blood. These receptors came from a woman aged 55-70 years with acute or convalescent COVID-19. The CDR3 runs from the conserved cysteine through the conserved F or W. A D gene is named only where the DNA matches it firmly. Rows give clone size only sometimes, using once, few, many, or a class for an expanded clone.

>TRBJ1-3|TRBV18|-|TRBD1
TGTGCCAGCTCTCCCGCGGGGACAGGGAGCTCTGGAAACACCATATATTTT
CASSPAGTGSSGNTIYF
>TRBJ2-1|TRBV6-6|-|TRBD2
TGTGCCAGCAGTGCCGGGGAGGGAGCGTACAATGAGCAGTTCTTC
CASSAGEGAYNEQFF
>TRBJ2-1|TRBV11-3|once|TRBD2
TGTGCCAGCAGCTTGTCTGGCGGGGGGGCCTATGAGCAGTTCTTC
CASSLSGGGAYEQFF
>TRBJ1-1|TRBV5-4|few|-
TGTGCCGCCTCACAGGGAGACACTGAAGCTTTCTTT
CAASQGDTEAFF
>TRBJ2-3|TRBV18|-|TRBD2
TGTGCCAGCTCAGAAACTAGCGCCTCTAGCACAGATACGCAGTATTTT
CASSETSASSTDTQYF
>TRBJ1-2|TRBV13|-|-
TGTGCCAGCAGCCCTCCGGTAAAGGGGGTGTATGGCTACACCTTC
CASSPPVKGVYGYTF
>TRBJ2-5|TRBV7-2|many|-
TGTGCCAGCAGCTTGGGGGCCTTCCAAGAGACCCAGTACTTC
CASSLGAFQETQYF
>TRBJ1-2|TRBV7-2|-|-
TGTGCCAGCAGCGTAGGTGGAGGGATCAACTATGGCTACACCTTC
CASSVGGGINYGYTF
>TRBJ2-2|TRBV7-9|many|-
TGTGCCAGCAGCTCTTTTCAGGGGCGGACCGGGGAGCTGTTTTTT
CASSSFQGRTGELFF
>TRBJ2-3|TRBV10-1|-|TRBD1
TGCGCCAGCAGCGACCTGAACAAGCCCATAAACGGACAGGGGATTTGGGATACGCAGTATTTT
CASSDLNKPINGQGIWDTQYF
>TRBJ2-2|TRBV24-1|-|TRBD1
TGTGCCACCAGTGAGGGGACAGGGGGTTTGCTCGGGGAGCTGTTTTTT
CATSEGTGGLLGELFF
>TRBJ2-1|TRBV2|-|-
TGTGCCAGCAGCCAGGGGGGCGATGAGCAGTTCTTC
CASSQGGDEQFF
>TRBJ1-1|TRBV29-1|once|-
TGCAGCGTTGAAGGAGGACAGATCCTGAACACTGAAGCTTTCTTT
CSVEGGQILNTEAFF
>TRBJ1-2|TRBV5-1|once|-
TGCGCCAGCAGCTTGGAAGGGGATGGCTACACCTTC
CASSLEGDGYTF
>TRBJ2-7|TRBV11-2|-|-
TGTGCCAGCAGCGTAGGACTTAAAACCTACGAGCAGTACTTC
CASSVGLKTYEQYF
>TRBJ1-1|TRBV12-3/TRBV12-4|-|-
TGTGCCAGCAGTTTAGCGCGGTCGGGGGAAGCTTTCTTT
CASSLARSGEAFF